Following are 23 T cell receptor beta chains from one sample sequenced in a study of T cells in Graves' hyperthyroidism and ophthalmopathy. TCR beta CDR3 regions were amplified from RNA transcripts. The HTBI primer set drove a first-round RT-PCR of the TCR CDR3. MiXCR, applied by TCRdb to the multiplex PCR reads, yields one record per CDR3 protein. Among around 350,000 distinct CDR3 sequences, 20% to 25% were seen once, and the ten largest hold around 67%. The sequenced sample consisted of blood. The receptors were gathered from a man aged 50-60 years with Graves' hyperthyroidism.

This clonotype has a count of ten or more. J is TRBJ2-1 and V is TRBV12-3 or TRBV12-4; D uncertain. The V end was cut by 3 bases, the J end by 4 bases, with 10 bases between. The CDR3 sequence is 14 residues long. CDR3 loop: CASSFGAHYNEQFF. CDR3 DNA sequence: TGTGCCAGCAGTTTTGGAGCCCATTACAATGAGCAGTTCTTC.

This clonotype was found once. The chain carries TRBV7-6 and TRBJ2-1; D unclear. With 5 bases removed from V and 5 bases from J, the gap between germline ends came to 16 bases. This CDR3 contains 15 residues. The germline V gene encodes CDR1 SGHVS and CDR2 FNYEAQ. The CDR3 loop is CASSGSAAINNEQFF. In DNA form, the CDR3 reads TGTGCCAGCAGCGGCTCGGCAGCCATAAACAATGAGCAGTTCTTC.

The rearrangement joins TRBV28 to TRBJ2-7; the match to TRBD1 covers 9 bases. The CDR3 has 16 residues. Germline-derived CDR1 and CDR2 are MDHEN and SYDVKM. V shed 5 bases, J shed 0 bases, and the junction held 8 bases outside the gene matches. CDR3 loop: CASSPRQGVGSYEQYF. The CDR3 DNA reads TGTGCCAGCAGTCCAAGACAGGGGGTGGGCTCCTACGAGCAGTACTTC.

This clonotype was recorded many times. The chain couples TRBV28 to TRBJ2-3; 10 nucleotides match TRBD2. This CDR3 contains 14 residues. Germline V CDR1 and CDR2: MDHEN, SYDVKM. V shed 7 bases and J 1 base; nucleotides not matched to a gene: 2. In nucleotides, the CDR3 is TGTGCCAGCACGCTAGCGGGAGGCACAGATACGCAGTATTTT. Protein product: CASTLAGGTDTQYF.

This clonotype was seen only a few times. The V gene is TRBV27, the J gene TRBJ1-2; 7 bases align to TRBD1. The CDR3 contains 14 residues. Germline V lookup: CDR1 MNHEY, CDR2 SMNVEV (reference sequence). V shed 6 bases, J shed 5 bases, and the junction held 9 bases outside the gene matches. The CDR3 DNA reads TGTGCCAGCAGGGCCCGAGACAGGGAGTATGGCTACACCTTC. The encoded protein is CASRARDREYGYTF.

Note on this clonotype: The junction departs from germline at one end; a sequencing error may be responsible. The chain has TRBV7-3 and TRBJ2-1, with no clear D. Germline CDR1 is SGHTA and CDR2 is FQGTGA. The CDR3 consists of 15 residues. CDR3 nucleotide sequence: TGTGCCGGCAGCGTTACCGGGCCCAGCTATGGTGAGCAGTTCTTC. Amino acids: CAGSVTGPSYGEQFF.

The chain is built from TRBV6-1 and TRBJ2-7; 7 bases line up with TRBD2. V was clipped by 7 bases and J by 0 bases; unmatched bases: 3. CDR3 length: 13 amino acids. The V gene's germline CDR1 is MNHNS and CDR2 SASEGT. The DNA of the CDR3 is TGTGCCAGCAAAGCGGGATCCTCCTACGAGCAGTACTTC. Translation gives CASKAGSSYEQYF.

In this sample, this clonotype turned up many times. This rearrangement joins TRBV2 to TRBJ2-2, with 8 bases aligning to TRBD2. Germline trimming cut 4 bases from V and 5 bases from J; bases unmatched to any gene: 6. Looked up from germline, CDR1 is SNHLY and CDR2 is FYNNEI. The CDR3 has 15 residues. The CDR3, as DNA: TGTGCCAGCAGTGGATATGGCGGGGGGACCGGGGAGCTGTTTTTT. Its translation: CASSGYGGGTGELFF.

Only a few counts were recorded for this clonotype. This sequence joins TRBV12-3 or TRBV12-4 and TRBJ2-1; 7 bases fit TRBD1. After removal of 3 bases from V and 5 bases from J, the junction contained 7 bases not matched to a gene. The CDR3 length is 15 residues. The CDR3 DNA follows: TGTGCCAGCAGTTTTGGGACAGCAGCGGACAATGAGCAGTTCTTC. Its protein is CASSFGTAADNEQFF.

This clonotype was recorded at least ten times. This rearrangement joins TRBV20-1 to TRBJ1-1; D call uncertain. The CDR3 length is 15 residues. Per the germline V gene, CDR1 is DFQATT and CDR2 is SNEGSKA (reference sequence). The V gene lost 1 base and the J gene lost 2 bases, with 14 bases spanning the gap. The CDR3 spells CSARAPTGINTEAFF. In DNA form, the CDR3 reads TGCAGTGCTAGAGCCCCCACCGGAATCAACACTGAAGCTTTCTTT.

This clonotype occurred a few times. The chain uses TRBV24-1 and TRBJ2-3; the D gene is possibly TRBD1 (5 bases). V was trimmed by 4 bases and J by 6 bases, leaving 10 bases between them. The CDR3 has 13 residues. Germline CDR1 and CDR2: KGHDR and SFDVKD. This CDR3 is CATSERPGDTQYF. The CDR3 DNA reads TGTGCCACCAGTGAGCGCCCAGGGGATACGCAGTATTTT.

At least ten counts were recorded for this clonotype. This sequence joins TRBV7-9 and TRBJ2-7, with TRBD2 matching over 11 bases. The CDR3 length is 14 residues. The V and J ends lost 5 bases and 6 bases, in that order; junction bases with no gene match: 6. CDR1 is SEHNR and CDR2 is FQNEAQ in the germline V gene (reference sequence). The CDR3 nucleotides read TGTGCCAGCAGCACACTAGCGGGAGTTACCGAGCAGTACTTC. This sequence encodes CASSTLAGVTEQYF.

The gene calls are TRBV7-3 and TRBJ2-7, with TRBD1 matching 8 bases. CDR1 is SGHTA and CDR2 is FQGTGA in the germline V gene. The CDR3 is 15 amino acids. V dropped 5 bases and J dropped 1; count of bases not matched to a gene: 7. CDR3 protein: CASSPTGGGSYEQYF. As DNA, the CDR3 is TGTGCCAGCAGCCCAACAGGGGGTGGGTCCTACGAGCAGTACTTC.

The V and J genes are TRBV19 and TRBJ1-2, with D perhaps matching TRBD1 (6 bases). V lost 5 bases and J 6 bases, leaving 16 bases between the germline ends. The CDR3 extends over 14 amino acids. The germline CDR1 and CDR2 sequences are LNHDA and SQIVND (reference sequence). The CDR3 region has the DNA TGTGCCAGTAGTGCATACAGGGTGCAAGATGGCTACACCTTC. Encoded protein: CASSAYRVQDGYTF.

V gene TRBV7-9 combines with J gene TRBJ1-4, with TRBD1 identical over 9 bases. V dropped 1 base and J dropped 4; count of bases not matched to a gene: 1. In germline, CDR1 is SEHNR, CDR2 FQNEAQ (reference sequence). The CDR3 runs to 15 residues. The CDR3 protein is CASSLGDRDNEKLFF. CDR3 nucleotides: TGTGCCAGCAGCTTAGGGGACAGGGATAATGAAAAACTGTTTTTT.

This clonotype was found many times. The rearrangement links TRBV18 to TRBJ1-5; D gene uncertain. V lost 3 bases and J lost 7, with 16 bases in between. This CDR3 has 15 amino acids. From germline, CDR1 is KGHSH and CDR2 LQKENI. The CDR3 region has the DNA TGTGCCAGCTCACCCCTAGGCAGGCCAGAACAGCCCCAGCATTTT. This sequence encodes CASSPLGRPEQPQHF.

The chain has TRBV19 and TRBJ2-3; 8 bases fit TRBD2. Germline trimming cut 5 bases from V and 6 bases from J; bases unmatched to any gene: 7. The CDR3 contains 14 residues. The germline V gene has CDR1 LNHDA and CDR2 SQIVND (reference sequence). Here the CDR3 reads CASSRSGSMDTQYF. The DNA for the CDR3 is TGTGCCAGTAGTCGGAGCGGGAGTATGGATACGCAGTATTTT. Combining the CDR3 with reference TRBV19 and TRBJ2-3 gives the whole variable domain DGGITQSPKYLFRKEGQNVTLSCEQNLNHDAMYWYRQDPGQGLRLIYYSQIVNDFQKGDIAEGYSVSREKKESFPLTVTSAQKNPTAFYLCASSRSGSMDTQYFGPGTRLTVL.

This chain uses TRBV20-1 with TRBJ2-2; D not certain. This CDR3 spans 14 amino acids. The V and J ends lost 2 bases and 0 bases respectively, with 7 bases between them. CDR1 and CDR2 from the germline V gene are DFQATT and SNEGSKA (reference sequence). The chain's CDR3 is CSARIRPNTGELFF. The CDR3 DNA reads TGCAGTGCTAGAATCCGCCCGAACACCGGGGAGCTGTTTTTT.

J is TRBJ1-2 and V is TRBV27; 9 nucleotides agree with TRBD1. This CDR3 spans 16 amino acids. The junction had 12 bases not matched to a gene; V was cut back by 7 bases and J by 3 bases. The germline V gene has CDR1 MNHEY and CDR2 SMNVEV (reference sequence). CDR3 sequence (DNA): TGTGCCAGCACCACTTCCCGGGACAGGGATTACTATGGCTACACCTTC. It codes for CASTTSRDRDYYGYTF.

The chain has TRBV24-1 and TRBJ1-6, with TRBD1 as a possible D gene (5 bases). The V end was cut by 6 bases, the J end by 7 bases, with 12 bases between. This CDR3 spans 14 amino acids. Germline values: CDR1 KGHDR, CDR2 SFDVKD. In DNA form, the CDR3 reads TGTGCCACCAGTTACCGGGACCGGAATTCACCCCTCCACTTT. Amino acids: CATSYRDRNSPLHF.

In its sample, this clonotype was seen a few times. V gene TRBV7-9 combines with J gene TRBJ2-7; a possible D gene is TRBD2 (6 bases). The CDR3 is made up of 15 amino acids. Trimming pared 3 bases from V and 1 base from J, leaving 13 bases between. Germline V gene lookup returns CDR1 SEHNR and CDR2 FQNEAQ (reference sequence). CDR3 sequence: CASSFSGSLSYEQYF. The CDR3 coding sequence is TGTGCCAGCAGCTTCAGCGGGTCCCTTTCCTACGAGCAGTACTTC. The full variable domain, completed using reference TRBV7-9 and TRBJ2-7, is DTGVSQNPRHKITKRGQNVTFRCDPISEHNRLYWYRQTLGQGPEFLTYFQNEAQLEKSRLLSDRFSAERPKGSFSTLEIQRTEQGDSAMYLCASSFSGSLSYEQYFGPGTRLTVT.

This clonotype occurred many times. The chain is built from TRBV3-1 and TRBJ2-7; 9 bases line up with TRBD2. The CDR3 extends over 16 amino acids. With 1 base clipped from V and 2 bases from J, the junction kept 6 bases outside the gene matches. CDR1 is LGHDT and CDR2 is YNNKEL in the germline V gene (reference sequence). The CDR3 spells CASSQGVSGRTYEQYF. CDR3 sequence (DNA): TGTGCCAGCAGCCAAGGGGTTAGCGGGAGAACCTACGAGCAGTACTTC.

This clonotype was seen more than once but under ten times. V and J are TRBV6-1 and TRBJ1-2; D remains ambiguous. The CDR3 consists of 15 residues. V dropped 0 bases and J dropped 5 bases, with 13 bases sitting between them. CDR1 and CDR2 (germline): MNHNS, SASEGT. The CDR3 DNA is TGTGCCAGCAGTGAAGCGCTTAACAGAAATTATGGCTACACCTTC. Encoded protein: CASSEALNRNYGYTF.